Below, 3 T cell receptor beta chains from the same sample are listed, as sequenced in a study of blood T cell repertoires in COVID-19. Generated by immunoSEQ multiplex PCR, the TCRdb table keeps only in-frame clones and is missing some. Of under 300,000 clones detected, under 90% appear once; the ten largest clones hold 0.94%. The sample consisted of peripheral blood. The receptors come from a woman aged 35 to 49 who had recovered from COVID-19.

V usage is TRBV12-3 or TRBV12-4 and J usage is TRBJ2-3; 10 bases match TRBD1. This CDR3 region has 13 residues. V shed 8 bases, J shed 3 bases, and the junction held 2 bases outside the gene matches. The CDR3 coding sequence is TGTGCCAGCCGACAGGGGGCGACAGATACGCAGTATTTT. Translated, it gives CASRQGATDTQYF.

V and J are TRBV10-3 and TRBJ2-7, with D possibly being TRBD1 (5 bases). Germline CDR1 is ENHRY and CDR2 is SYGVKD. The CDR3 is made up of 14 amino acids. Trimming stripped 3 bases from V and 3 bases from J, with 12 bases between. CDR3 coding DNA: TGTGCCATCAGTGAAGGGGCAGATAACTACGAGCAGTACTTC. It translates to CAISEGADNYEQYF.

The chain recombines TRBV9 with TRBJ2-7, with 11 bases that match TRBD1. Germline V gene sequence: CDR1 SGDLS, CDR2 YYNGEE. The CDR3 is 17 residues long. V was clipped by 0 bases and J by 6 bases; unmatched bases: 11. The DNA of the CDR3 is TGTGCCAGCAGCGTAGCCCTATTGGGACAGGGGGAGAGCGAGCAGTACTTC. This gives the protein CASSVALLGQGESEQYF. The whole variable domain, filled in from reference TRBV9 and TRBJ2-7, reads DSGVTQTPKHLITATGQRVTLRCSPRSGDLSVYWYQQSLDQGLQFLIQYYNGEERAKGNILERFSAQQFPDLHSELNLSSLELGDSALYFCASSVALLGQGESEQYFGPGTRLTVT.